The rows below give T cell receptor beta chains drawn from one sample of a study of T-cell memory formation after mild COVID-19. TCRdb reanalysed the 5' RACE reads using MiXCR and keeps one entry per CDR3 protein. Found here are 350,000 to 500,000 distinct CDR3 sequences, less than 25% of them singletons; the top ten hold around 13%. Specimen: PBMCs or a T cell subset sorted from them (not recorded which). These receptors were taken from an adult woman who had mild COVID-19 (a few samples of this study predate the infection). Cell type and time point are not known. Both conserved end residues are part of each CDR3. D genes are given only for firm matches. Size is omitted from some rows. Given values are once, few, many or a class for expanded clones.

CDR3 DNA | CDR3 protein | D gene | J gene | V gene | clone size
TGTGCCAGCAGCTTAGGCGGGAAAGATACGCAGTATTTT | CASSLGGKDTQYF | . | TRBJ2-3 | TRBV7-2 | .
TGTGCCAGCAGTCGGGACCAAAACTATGGCTACACCTTC | CASSRDQNYGYTF | . | TRBJ1-2 | TRBV14 | .
TGCGCCAGCAGCGGAGAGGGGAGCCTGAACACCGGGGAGCTGTTTTTT | CASSGEGSLNTGELFF | . | TRBJ2-2 | TRBV5-1 | few
TGTGCCAGCAGAGGGATTCAGGTGACCCAGTACTTC | CASRGIQVTQYF | . | TRBJ2-5 | TRBV6-2/TRBV6-3 | .
TGTGCCAGCAGCCCAGATTATTTCGGGACAGGACGCTACGAGCAGTACTTC | CASSPDYFGTGRYEQYF | TRBD1 | TRBJ2-7 | TRBV3-1 | few
TGTGCCAGCAGCCGATCCGTGGGCCCCACAGATACGCAGTATTTT | CASSRSVGPTDTQYF | . | TRBJ2-3 | TRBV7-9 | .
TGCGCCAGCAGCCAAAAGACTAGCGGGGCGCGGGAGACCCAGTACTTC | CASSQKTSGARETQYF | TRBD2 | TRBJ2-5 | TRBV4-1 | .
TGTGCCAGCAGCTTATACCGGTCAGGGTATGGCTACACCTTC | CASSLYRSGYGYTF | . | TRBJ1-2 | TRBV7-2 | few
TGTGCCAGCAGTTCCGGACAGGGGGCGCCAAGTCAGCCCCAGCATTTT | CASSSGQGAPSQPQHF | TRBD1 | TRBJ1-5 | TRBV28 | .
TGTGCCAGCAGTTTAGCAGGGGTGGCCGAAAAACTGTTTTTT | CASSLAGVAEKLFF | . | TRBJ1-4 | TRBV12-3/TRBV12-4 | .
TGTGCCATCAAAACCGGGACTAGCACAGATACGCAGTATTTT | CAIKTGTSTDTQYF | . | TRBJ2-3 | TRBV10-3 | .
TGTGCCAGCAGTTTAGCCGGGAACCTCTACGAGCAGTACTTC | CASSLAGNLYEQYF | . | TRBJ2-7 | TRBV12-3/TRBV12-4 | .
TGCGCCAGCAGAGAAACTAGTCTGGGCCAGGAGACCCAGTACTTC | CASRETSLGQETQYF | . | TRBJ2-5 | TRBV5-1 | few
TGTGCCAGCAGCCCACCAGGACTTCGCTACAATGAGCAGTTCTTC | CASSPPGLRYNEQFF | . | TRBJ2-1 | TRBV7-9 | .
TGTGCCAGCAGCGCCAGGTCAGGGGACTACACCTTC | CASSARSGDYTF | . | TRBJ1-2 | TRBV13 | few
TGTGCCAGCAGCCCCCCGGCAGGGGGTTCACCCCTCCACTTT | CASSPPAGGSPLHF | TRBD1 | TRBJ1-6 | TRBV5-5 | .
TGTGCCAGCAGCCCACTAGCGGGAGGTCCCTACGAGCAGTACTTC | CASSPLAGGPYEQYF | TRBD2 | TRBJ2-7 | TRBV7-6 | many
TGTGCCAGCAGCCAAGTCCATAGCGGGAGGCCCCAAGAGACCCAGTACTTC | CASSQVHSGRPQETQYF | TRBD2 | TRBJ2-5 | TRBV3-1 | .
TGCAGCGTCGGGGTAAATCAGCCCCAGCATTTT | CSVGVNQPQHF | . | TRBJ1-5 | TRBV29-1 | .
TGTGCCAGCAGCTTGGCACGGGAGACCCGGGAGACCCAGTACTTC | CASSLARETRETQYF | . | TRBJ2-5 | TRBV5-4 | few
TGTGCCAGCAGCTGGGGACAGGGGGCCTACAATGAGCAGTTCTTC | CASSWGQGAYNEQFF | TRBD1 | TRBJ2-1 | TRBV5-6 | .
TGTGCCAGCAGACCCCTGGGGGGGGGAAATGAAAAACTGTTTTTT | CASRPLGGGNEKLFF | . | TRBJ1-4 | TRBV6-5 | .
TGTGCCAGCAGCGCCCGGGACAGTTCGGAAGAGCAGTACTTC | CASSARDSSEEQYF | TRBD1 | TRBJ2-7 | TRBV7-6 | few
TGTGCCAGCTCAGAAACACCAGACTATGGCTACACCTTC | CASSETPDYGYTF | . | TRBJ1-2 | TRBV18 | .
TGTGCCACCAGCAGAGTGGAAGTGGGGGTGCCTGAAGCTTTCTTT | CATSRVEVGVPEAFF | . | TRBJ1-1 | TRBV15 | few
TGTGCCAGCAGTTTCGAACAGGGAGAGGGGGGCAATCAGCCCCAGCATTTT | CASSFEQGEGGNQPQHF | . | TRBJ1-5 | TRBV12-3/TRBV12-4 | .
TGTGCCATCAGCGTAGAAACCCTGAACACCGGGGAGCTGTTTTTT | CAISVETLNTGELFF | . | TRBJ2-2 | TRBV9 | few
TGCAGTGCCCGGAGGGCGGGGGCAAGTTCACCCCTCCACTTT | CSARRAGASSPLHF | . | TRBJ1-6 | TRBV20-1 | few
TGCAGTGCTAGAGACGAGGGGGCGAAAGGCTACACCTTC | CSARDEGAKGYTF | TRBD1 | TRBJ1-2 | TRBV20-1 | few
TGTGCCAGCAGTACAGGGGAAAAAGAGACCCAGTACTTC | CASSTGEKETQYF | TRBD1 | TRBJ2-5 | TRBV12-3/TRBV12-4 | .
TGTGCCAGCGGCGGCAGGGGGAGCTCCTATAATTCACCCCTCCACTTT | CASGGRGSSYNSPLHF | TRBD1 | TRBJ1-6 | TRBV28 | few
TGTGCCAGCAGTTATGCCAGGGGCTACACGTCCAATGAGCAGTTCTTC | CASSYARGYTSNEQFF | . | TRBJ2-1 | TRBV5-5 | .
TGTGCCAGCAGTCTCACTCGGACCGGGGGGAACACTGAAGCTTTCTTT | CASSLTRTGGNTEAFF | . | TRBJ1-1 | TRBV6-2/TRBV6-3 | .
TGCGCCAGCAGCTCGGTGGTAGGGGACGAGCAGTACTTC | CASSSVVGDEQYF | . | TRBJ2-7 | TRBV5-1 | .
TGCAGTGCCAAGACAGGGGGCACAGGCAATCAGCCCCAGCATTTT | CSAKTGGTGNQPQHF | TRBD1 | TRBJ1-5 | TRBV20-1 | few
TGCGCCAGCAGCCAAGGAGTAGGGGGGGAGCAGTACTTC | CASSQGVGGEQYF | . | TRBJ2-7 | TRBV4-3 | .